Listed here are 7 T cell receptor beta chains from one sample, sequenced in a study of metastatic and nonmetastatic thyroid tumors. Treatment of any kind had been given to no patient before thyroid surgery. TCRdb reprocessed the PCR reads using MiXCR. The sample lists some 54,000 clones; roughly 18% were seen once. The sample consisted of blood. The receptors shown here come from a female donor with papillary thyroid cancer or a benign thyroid nodule (not recorded which). Some clones in this sample may be carry-over from other donors' samples.

This clone was found many times. The rearrangement uses TRBV20-1 and TRBJ2-2; 11 bases map to TRBD2. The germline gives CDR1 DFQATT, CDR2 SNEGSKA (reference sequence). J gave up 3 bases and V 5 bases, and 8 bases lay outside the gene matches. CDR3 length: 16 amino acids. This CDR3 reads CSASSLAGGDTGELFF. The CDR3 region has the DNA TGCAGTGCTTCTTCATTAGCGGGAGGGGACACCGGGGAGCTGTTTTTT.

There are a few counts of this clone. This rearrangement joins TRBV12-3 or TRBV12-4 to TRBJ2-1; possible D gene TRBD1, 6 bases. The CDR3 totals 17 residues. Trimming took off 2 bases at V and 2 bases at J, with 16 bases between the two ends. Written as DNA, the CDR3 is TGTGCCAGCAGTTTAACAGGGTCGGCTAGCCCCTACAATGAGCAGTTCTTC. It encodes CASSLTGSASPYNEQFF.

This clone has just a few counts. The chain carries TRBV27 and TRBJ2-1, with 12 positions matching TRBD2. Germline V gene lookup returns CDR1 MNHEY and CDR2 SMNVEV (reference sequence). This CDR3 comprises 18 residues. Losses at the gene ends were 2 bases for V and 8 bases for J; bases not matched to a gene: 13. The CDR3 spells CASSLIGVWTSGTHEQFF. DNA for the CDR3: TGTGCCAGCAGTTTAATAGGGGTATGGACTAGCGGGACCCATGAGCAGTTCTTC.

This clone was seen a few times. A much larger clone sits a single nucleotide away, making a read error possible. This rearrangement joins TRBV4-1 to TRBJ2-7, with unresolved D. This CDR3 is built from 14 residues. Germline V lookup: CDR1 MGHRA, CDR2 YSYEKL. This CDR3 is CASSHPRDNYERYF. The CDR3 DNA is TGCGCCAGCAGCCACCCTAGAGACAACTACGAGCGGTACTTC.

This clone was detected many times. Written as DNA, the CDR3 is TGCGCCAGCAGCTTGGAACTGGGTCGCACCGGGGAGCTGTTTTTT. Encoded protein: CASSLELGRTGELFF. The rearrangement links TRBV5-1 to TRBJ2-2; D is uncertain. Per germline, CDR1 SGHRS and CDR2 YFSETQ. With 0 bases removed from V and 4 bases from J, the gap between germline ends came to 10 bases. The CDR3 extends over 15 amino acids.

Remarks on this clone: One end of the junction varies from germline; a read error may be responsible. The gene calls are TRBV20-1 and TRBJ2-1, with 8 bases that match TRBD2. CDR1 is DFQATT and CDR2 is SNEGSKA in the germline V gene (reference sequence). The CDR3 consists of 15 residues. CDR3 amino acids: CSARVGGGEHNEQLF. CDR3 nucleotide sequence: TGCAGTGCTAGAGTCGGGGGGGGCGAGCACAATGAGCAGTTATTC.

The J gene is TRBJ2-1, the V gene TRBV28; no clear D. Per the germline V gene, CDR1 is MDHEN and CDR2 is SYDVKM. Between the trimmed V and J ends, which lost 5 bases and 0 bases, there was a span of 14 bases. This CDR3 comprises 16 residues. CDR3 in DNA: TGTGCCAGCAGTGGCAGAACATGGTGCTCCTACAATGAGCAGTTCTTC. It specifies CASSGRTWCSYNEQFF.